Here is one TCR beta chain with its context. The library came from three nested PCR rounds adapted from ARM-PCR protocols. In TCRdb, the multiplex PCR reads were re-called with MiXCR into one record per CDR3 protein. The profile shows some 100,000 distinct CDR3 sequences, over 55% of them singletons. RNA was extracted from bulk tissue without any cell sorting. This non-tumor lung sample came from over 3 cm beyond the tumor edge. The sample comes from a study of tumor and adjacent non-tumor tissue in lung cancer. V was trimmed by 11 bases and J by 0 bases, leaving 11 bases between them. Germline lookup yields CDR1 SGHNT and CDR2 YENEEA. The CDR3 has 13 residues.

The chain carries TRBV11-3 and TRBJ1-3; the D is unclear. This clonotype was sampled from a man in his 60s with non-small cell lung cancer. Sequences were obtained from distant non-tumor lung tissue. Written as DNA, the CDR3 is TGTGCCGGCCCACAAGACTCTGGAAACACCATATATTTT. Residues: CAGPQDSGNTIYF.